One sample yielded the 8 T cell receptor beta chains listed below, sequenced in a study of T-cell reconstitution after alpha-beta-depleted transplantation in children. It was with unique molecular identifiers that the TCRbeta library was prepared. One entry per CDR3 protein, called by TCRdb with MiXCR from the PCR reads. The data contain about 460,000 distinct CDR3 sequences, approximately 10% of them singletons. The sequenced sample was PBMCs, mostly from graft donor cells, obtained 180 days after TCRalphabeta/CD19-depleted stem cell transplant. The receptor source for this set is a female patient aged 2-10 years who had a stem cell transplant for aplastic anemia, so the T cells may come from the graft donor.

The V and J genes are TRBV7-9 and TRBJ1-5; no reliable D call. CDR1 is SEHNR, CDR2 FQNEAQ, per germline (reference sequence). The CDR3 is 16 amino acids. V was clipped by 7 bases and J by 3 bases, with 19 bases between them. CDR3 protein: CASTLGDPALNQPQHF. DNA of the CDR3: TGTGCCAGCACCCTAGGAGACCCAGCGCTCAATCAGCCCCAGCATTTT.

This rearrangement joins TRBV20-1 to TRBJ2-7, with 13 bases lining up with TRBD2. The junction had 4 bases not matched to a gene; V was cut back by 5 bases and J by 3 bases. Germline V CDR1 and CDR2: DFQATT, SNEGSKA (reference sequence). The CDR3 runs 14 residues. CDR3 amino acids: CSAYGTSGNYEQYV. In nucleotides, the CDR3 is TGCAGTGCTTACGGGACTAGCGGGAACTACGAGCAGTACGTC.

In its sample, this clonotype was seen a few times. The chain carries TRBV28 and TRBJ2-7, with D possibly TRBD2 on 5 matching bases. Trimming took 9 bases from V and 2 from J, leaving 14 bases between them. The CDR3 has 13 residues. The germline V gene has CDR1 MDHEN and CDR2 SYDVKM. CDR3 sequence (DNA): TGTGCCAGTGGTTCGGGGTGGGCCTACGAGCAGTACGTC. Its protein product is CASGSGWAYEQYV.

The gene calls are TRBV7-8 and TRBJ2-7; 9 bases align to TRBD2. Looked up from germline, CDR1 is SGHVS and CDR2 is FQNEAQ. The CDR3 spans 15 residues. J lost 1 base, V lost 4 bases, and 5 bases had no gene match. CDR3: CASSWGAGGSYEQYF. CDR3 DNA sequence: TGTGCCAGCAGCTGGGGAGCGGGAGGATCCTACGAGCAGTACTTC.

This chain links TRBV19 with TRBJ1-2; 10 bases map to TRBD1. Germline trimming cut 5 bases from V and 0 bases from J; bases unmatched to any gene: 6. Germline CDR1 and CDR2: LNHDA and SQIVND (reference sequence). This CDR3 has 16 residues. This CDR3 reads CASSSQTGGTNYGYTF. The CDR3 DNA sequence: TGTGCCAGTAGTTCCCAGACAGGGGGCACTAACTATGGCTACACCTTC.

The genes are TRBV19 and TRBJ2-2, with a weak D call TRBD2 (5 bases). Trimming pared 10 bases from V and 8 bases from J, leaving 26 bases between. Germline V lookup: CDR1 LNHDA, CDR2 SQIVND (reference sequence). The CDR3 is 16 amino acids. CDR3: CATINRRELQLGELFF. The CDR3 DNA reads TGTGCCACCATCAACCGAAGGGAGCTACAGTTGGGGGAGCTGTTTTTT.

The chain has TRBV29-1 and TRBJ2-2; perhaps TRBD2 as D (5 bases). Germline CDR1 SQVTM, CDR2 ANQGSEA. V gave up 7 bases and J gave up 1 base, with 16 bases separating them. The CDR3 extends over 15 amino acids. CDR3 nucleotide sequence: TGCAGCGGGCGGGCTAGCCGGGGGAACACCGGGGAGCTGTTTTTT. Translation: CSGRASRGNTGELFF.

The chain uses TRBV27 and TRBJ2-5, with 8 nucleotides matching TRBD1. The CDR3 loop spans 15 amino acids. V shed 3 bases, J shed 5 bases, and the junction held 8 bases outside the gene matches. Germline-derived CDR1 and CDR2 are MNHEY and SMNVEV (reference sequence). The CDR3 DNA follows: TGTGCCAGCAGTTTTCGGACAGGGAGTAGGGAGACCCAGTACTTC. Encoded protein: CASSFRTGSRETQYF.